The 21 T cell receptor beta chains given below trace back to one sample, sequenced in a study of technical replicates of blood from a handful of donors. Libraries were prepared by immunoSEQ multiplex PCR; TCRdb keeps only in-frame clonotypes and omits some of them. The sample holds about 83,000 clones, 85% to 95% seen once. Sequencing was performed on T cells isolated from PBMCs. The receptors derive from a human donor in good health.

In DNA form, the CDR3 reads TGTGCCAGCAGCCAAACTAGCGGGATGACCTACAATGAGCAGTTCTTC. Protein product: CASSQTSGMTYNEQFF. The chain combines TRBV4-2 with TRBJ2-1; 10 bases map to TRBD2. The CDR3 consists of 16 residues. V dropped 2 bases and J dropped 2; count of bases not matched to a gene: 3. Germline-derived CDR1 and CDR2 are LGHNA and YNFKEQ.

The rearrangement links TRBV5-1 to TRBJ1-2; D is possibly TRBD1 (5 bases). CDR3 length equals 13 residues. V lost 1 base and J 4 bases, leaving 8 bases between the germline ends. Per the germline V gene, CDR1 is SGHRS and CDR2 is YFSETQ. CDR3 residues: CASSLKQAYGYTF. CDR3 sequence (DNA): TGCGCCAGCAGCTTGAAACAGGCCTATGGCTACACCTTC. Filled out from reference TRBV5-1 and TRBJ1-2, the complete variable domain reads KAGVTQTPRYLIKTRGQQVTLSCSPISGHRSVSWYQQTPGQGLQFLFEYFSETQRNKGNFPGRFSGRQFSNSRSEMNVSTLELGDSALYLCASSLKQAYGYTFGSGTRLTVV.

This clone has just a few counts. The V gene is TRBV6-1, the J gene TRBJ1-1; D is uncertain. Germline CDR1 MNHNS, CDR2 SASEGT. The V end lost 10 bases, the J end lost 4 bases, and 10 bases lay between the germline ends. The CDR3 has 11 amino acids. The CDR3 DNA sequence: TGTGCCACTTTAACCGGCACTGAAGCTTTCTTT. This sequence encodes CATLTGTEAFF.

The gene calls are TRBV19 and TRBJ1-2; D unresolved. CDR1 is LNHDA and CDR2 is SQIVND in the germline V gene (reference sequence). There are 13 residues in the CDR3. Trimming left V 3 bases short and J 8 bases short, with 13 bases between. CDR3 nucleotides: TGTGCCAGTAGTATCATTAACCGGGAGGGCTACACCTTC. It is translated as CASSIINREGYTF.

The CDR3 region is CASSPGTGNEKLFF. The CDR3 bases are TGTGCCAGCTCACCCGGGACTGGAAATGAAAAACTGTTTTTT. The rearrangement uses TRBV18 and TRBJ1-4; TRBD1 is a possible D gene (5 bases). V dropped 3 bases and J dropped 5 bases, with 10 bases sitting between them. Germline CDR1 and CDR2: KGHSH and LQKENI. The CDR3 consists of 14 residues.

This rearrangement joins TRBV29-1 to TRBJ1-2, with D uncertain. The CDR3 contains 9 residues. CDR1 is SQVTM and CDR2 is ANQGSEA in the germline V gene. The V and J ends lost 5 bases and 7 bases respectively, with 5 bases between them. This chain's CDR3 is CSVLAGYTF. CDR3 coding DNA: TGCAGCGTTCTGGCTGGCTACACCTTC.

The chain uses TRBV12-5 and TRBJ2-2; 11 nucleotides align to TRBD1. Per the germline V gene, CDR1 is LGHNT and CDR2 is FRNRAP. This CDR3 spans 16 amino acids. The V gene end was trimmed by 3 bases and the J gene end by 7 bases; junction bases not matched to a gene: 7. The CDR3, as DNA: TGTGCTAGTGGTTTCCGGGACAGGGGGTATGGCGGGGAGCTGTTTTTT. As protein: CASGFRDRGYGGELFF.

The chain couples TRBV11-2 to TRBJ2-7; D might be TRBD1 (6 bases). The CDR3 runs 17 residues. Trimming stripped 3 bases from V and 2 bases from J, with 20 bases between. From germline, CDR1 is SGHAT and CDR2 FQNNGV. DNA for the CDR3: TGTGCCAGCAGCTTCTTAGCCGGGACATCAAATACCTACGAGCAGTACTTC. As protein: CASSFLAGTSNTYEQYF.

This clone was seen more than once but under ten times. This chain connects TRBV9 to TRBJ1-1; TRBD1 might be the D (5 bases). V lost 4 bases and J lost 3, with 19 bases in between. The germline V gene encodes CDR1 SGDLS and CDR2 YYNGEE. CDR3 length equals 16 residues. CDR3 DNA: TGTGCCAGCAGCCCCCCTCGATTTTGGGGCGACACTGAAGCTTTCTTT. Encoded protein: CASSPPRFWGDTEAFF.

The chain links TRBV18 to TRBJ2-2; D is possibly TRBD1 (5 bases). Germline CDR1 and CDR2: KGHSH and LQKENI. Trimming shortened V by 3 bases and J by 7 bases, and 12 bases separated the two germline ends. The CDR3 length is 14 residues. Written as DNA, the CDR3 is TGTGCCAGCTCACCCGACAGAGCATACGGGGAGCTGTTTTTT. This gives the protein CASSPDRAYGELFF. Based on the CDR3 plus reference TRBV18 and TRBJ2-2, the full variable domain is NAGVMQNPRHLVRRRGQEARLRCSPMKGHSHVYWYRQLPEEGLKFMVYLQKENIIDESGMPKERFSAEFPKEGPSILRIQQVVRGDSAAYFCASSPDRAYGELFFGEGSRLTVL.

The chain links TRBV2 to TRBJ2-3; 9 nucleotides match TRBD2. CDR3 size: 15 residues. V lost 4 bases to trimming and J lost 2 bases; unmatched junction nucleotides: 4. Germline V gene sequence: CDR1 SNHLY, CDR2 FYNNEI. DNA for the CDR3: TGTGCCAGCAGTGGTAGCGGGAGATTCACAGATACGCAGTATTTT. Amino acid sequence: CASSGSGRFTDTQYF.

The chain has TRBV4-1 and TRBJ2-7; weak D call: TRBD2 (6 bases). Germline CDR1 reads MGHRA; CDR2 reads YSYEKL. The CDR3 sequence is 15 residues long. The V and J ends lost 2 bases and 4 bases respectively, with 15 bases between them. The CDR3 DNA sequence: TGCGCCAGCAGCCAACTCGGTAATAGCGGTTACGAGCAGTACTTC. It yields the protein CASSQLGNSGYEQYF.

The rearrangement joins TRBV6-1 to TRBJ1-6, with TRBD1 matching 8 bases. Trimming removed 2 bases from V and 5 bases from J; junction bases left unmatched: 5. There are 16 residues in the CDR3. The germline V gene has CDR1 MNHNS and CDR2 SASEGT. CDR3 nucleotides: TGTGCCAGCAGTGAATGGGCAGGGGGCAATAATTCACCCCTCCACTTT. Its translation: CASSEWAGGNNSPLHF.

The chain links TRBV4-1 to TRBJ2-1; 7 bases map to TRBD2. The CDR3 sequence is 11 residues long. In germline, CDR1 is MGHRA, CDR2 YSYEKL. J lost 9 bases, V lost 4 bases, and 0 bases had no gene match. This chain's CDR3 is CASSPGGEQFF. Written as DNA, the CDR3 is TGCGCCAGCAGCCCGGGGGGTGAGCAGTTCTTC.

This clone was counted once. This rearrangement joins TRBV30 to TRBJ2-2, with D possibly matching TRBD2 (5 bases). The germline V gene encodes CDR1 GTSNPN and CDR2 SVGIG (reference sequence). V was clipped by 3 bases and J by 5 bases, with 7 bases between them. This CDR3 has 12 amino acids. CDR3 DNA: TGTGCCTGGAGGCGGAGGACCGGGGAGCTGTTTTTT. Translation: CAWRRRTGELFF.

CDR3 sequence reads: CASSLGRGQLGDTQYF. The CDR3, as DNA: TGTGCCAGCAGCTTAGGGCGGGGGCAACTCGGGGATACGCAGTATTTT. This chain connects TRBV11-2 to TRBJ2-3; a weak D match, TRBD2 (7 bases). CDR3 length: 16 amino acids. With 1 base removed from V and 6 bases from J, the gap between germline ends came to 17 bases. Germline V gene lookup returns CDR1 SGHAT and CDR2 FQNNGV.

This chain uses TRBV7-9 with TRBJ2-2; TRBD1 matches at 12 bases. V dropped 5 bases and J dropped 5; count of bases not matched to a gene: 9. From germline, CDR1 is SEHNR and CDR2 FQNEAQ (reference sequence). The length of the CDR3 is 17 residues. The CDR3 reads CASSTAPGQGATGELFF. As DNA, the CDR3 is TGTGCCAGCAGCACAGCCCCGGGACAGGGGGCAACCGGGGAGCTGTTTTTT.

The chain is built from TRBV4-1 and TRBJ1-3, with TRBD1 as a possible D gene (6 bases). The CDR3 runs to 16 residues. The germline V and J ends were trimmed by 3 bases and 3 bases, with 15 bases remaining between them. The germline V gene encodes CDR1 MGHRA and CDR2 YSYEKL. CDR3 residues: CASSQFQGQFGNTIYF. CDR3 DNA: TGCGCCAGCAGCCAGTTTCAGGGGCAATTTGGAAACACCATATATTTT.

The V gene is TRBV18, the J gene TRBJ1-2; D unclear. V was cut by 3 bases and J by 0 bases, with 5 bases left in between. The CDR3 has 13 amino acids. CDR1 KGHSH and CDR2 LQKENI come from the germline V gene. This CDR3 is CASSPTTNYGYTF. The DNA for the CDR3 is TGTGCCAGCTCACCGACAACTAACTATGGCTACACCTTC.

The chain employs TRBV11-2 and TRBJ2-1; no clear D. The V end was cut by 3 bases, the J end by 5 bases, with 8 bases between. Germline values: CDR1 SGHAT, CDR2 FQNNGV. The CDR3 has 13 residues. The CDR3 loop reads CASSFSVNNEQFF. CDR3 bases: TGTGCCAGCAGCTTTTCCGTAAACAATGAGCAGTTCTTC.

V usage is TRBV9 and J usage is TRBJ1-3, with 8 bases fitting TRBD1. Germline V gives CDR1 SGDLS, CDR2 YYNGEE. V gave up 4 bases and J gave up 2 bases; unmatched junction bases: 17. This CDR3 has 19 residues. CDR3 sequence reads: CASSLYSFGQGETGNTIYF. The CDR3 coding sequence is TGTGCCAGCAGCCTTTATTCATTCGGACAGGGCGAAACTGGAAACACCATATATTTT.